By proportion, the clone carrying this TCR beta chain is medium-sized. Its antigen is currently unknown. These data originate in a study of early T cells in non-severe SARS-CoV-2 infection. Whole-study context: Sequencing of bulk RNA from unsorted whole blood was done, without chain pairing.

The germline gives CDR1 SGHAT, CDR2 FQNNGV. V was cut by 6 bases and J by 3 bases, with 9 bases left in between. The CDR3 consists of 13 residues. Individual cDNA molecules were tagged with unique molecular identifiers, the study reported. TCRdb reprocessed the 5' RACE reads via MiXCR and lists one record per CDR3 protein. The profile shows tens of thousands of distinct CDR3 sequences, about 5.9% of them singletons. Study-level points and caveats: Database matching using VDJdb favored anti-spike CD8 responses, with private and CD4 specificities left missing.

Specimen: whole blood. The gene calls are TRBV11-2 and TRBJ1-5; D might be TRBD1 (5 bases). The receptor was isolated from an adult who was a healthcare worker with PCR-confirmed SARS-CoV-2 infection or an uninfected control (not recorded which). CDR3 amino acids: CASSDSLNQPQHF. CDR3 DNA sequence: TGTGCCAGCAGTGACAGCCTCAATCAGCCCCAGCATTTT. Full variable domain (missing parts from reference TRBV11-2 and TRBJ1-5): EAGVAQSPRYKIIEKRQSVAFWCNPISGHATLYWYQQILGQGPKLLIQFQNNGVVDDSQLPKDRFSAERLKGVDSTLKIQPAKLEDSAVYLCASSDSLNQPQHFGDGTRLSIL.